One sample yielded the 20 T cell receptor beta chains listed below, sequenced in a study of cytomegalovirus exposure and HLA in healthy donors. The PCR was carried out with 60 Vbeta primers and 13 Jbeta primers. Profiled with immunoSEQ multiplex PCR; TCRdb holds only in-frame clones, not every one. The sample contains roughly 180,000 clones, more than 70% of which appear only once. Sequences were obtained from PBMCs. The receptors come from a girl aged 10-17 years in good health and CMV-seropositive.

J is TRBJ1-4 and V is TRBV29-1; TRBD1 matches 10 bases. The junction had 5 bases not matched to a gene; V was cut back by 7 bases and J by 6 bases. There are 13 residues in the CDR3. In germline, CDR1 is SQVTM, CDR2 ANQGSEA. The CDR3 DNA is TGCAGCGCAAGACAGGGGGCGGATGAAAAACTGTTTTTT. It encodes CSARQGADEKLFF.

This chain links TRBV11-2 with TRBJ2-3, with no clear D. The CDR3 runs to 12 residues. CDR1 and CDR2 (germline): SGHAT, FQNNGV. The V end lost 1 base, the J end lost 4 bases, and 3 bases lay between the germline ends. The DNA for the CDR3 is TGTGCCAGCAGCTTAGTCGCAGATACGCAGTATTTT. As protein: CASSLVADTQYF.

This clone was observed a few times. The DNA is left out, because the CDR3 cannot be placed on it with certainty; the CDR3 is given as TCRdb lists it. This chain connects TRBV30 to TRBJ1-3. Germline lookup yields CDR1 GTSNPN and CDR2 SVGIG (reference sequence). The CDR3 has 9 amino acids, counting both end residues. CDR3 residues: CAWGPGTYF.

V is TRBV6-1 and J is TRBJ2-7, with 7 positions matching TRBD2. Unmatched junction bases numbered 5, after V lost 6 bases and J lost 3 bases. The CDR3 runs 13 residues. Germline assignment: CDR1 MNHNS and CDR2 SASEGT. The CDR3 DNA reads as TGTGCCAGCAGCCTAGCGGCGCTCTACGAGCAGTACTTC. Encoded protein: CASSLAALYEQYF.

The CDR3 DNA reads as TGTGCCAGCAGCAGGGGACAGGGGCACCAGCCCCAGCATTTT. Protein product: CASSRGQGHQPQHF. The V gene is TRBV5-5, the J gene TRBJ1-5; TRBD1 agrees at 10 bases. V trimming: 4 bases; J trimming: 7 bases; junction bases outside the gene matches: 5. Germline CDR1 reads SGHKS; CDR2 reads YYEKEE (reference sequence). The CDR3 extends over 14 amino acids.

This clone was counted only a few times. The chain recombines TRBV6-1 with TRBJ2-1, with D maybe TRBD2 (5 bases). CDR3 length: 15 amino acids. Germline loops: CDR1 MNHNS, CDR2 SASEGT. V was clipped by 7 bases and J by 3 bases, with 16 bases between them. The CDR3, as DNA: TGTGCCAGCATGGGAAGGTCTAGCCGCTACAATGAGCAGTTCTTC. Amino acids: CASMGRSSRYNEQFF.

The chain combines TRBV14 with TRBJ2-2, with 11 bases identical to TRBD2. The J segment lost 4 bases and the V segment lost 3 bases, leaving 4 bases of the junction unmatched. The germline CDR1 and CDR2 sequences are SGHDN and FVKESK. CDR3 length: 16 amino acids. The CDR3 is CASSQPGTSGTGELFF. CDR3 DNA: TGTGCCAGCAGCCAGCCGGGGACTAGCGGCACCGGGGAGCTGTTTTTT.

The genes are TRBV2 and TRBJ1-5, with a possible D match to TRBD1 (5 bases). Germline loops: CDR1 SNHLY, CDR2 FYNNEI. The CDR3 is 15 amino acids. V was clipped by 1 base and J by 5 bases, with 12 bases between them. CDR3 loop: CASSEDRTGHQPQHF. DNA for the CDR3: TGTGCCAGCAGTGAAGATCGTACAGGACATCAGCCCCAGCATTTT.

The CDR3 DNA follows: TGTGCCAGCTCACCAAGTAGAATCCGGGGAGGAAATCAGCCCCAGCATTTT. Encoded protein: CASSPSRIRGGNQPQHF. The rearrangement joins TRBV18 to TRBJ1-5; no clear D gene. Germline-derived CDR1 and CDR2 are KGHSH and LQKENI. The CDR3 contains 17 residues. V lost 2 bases and J 4 bases, leaving 18 bases between the germline ends.

The V and J genes are TRBV5-4 and TRBJ2-3, with 11 bases fitting TRBD2. This CDR3 contains 15 residues. CDR1 and CDR2 (germline): SGHNT, YYREEE (reference sequence). V lost 0 bases to trimming and J lost 14 bases; unmatched junction nucleotides: 11. The CDR3 sequence: CASSLEIAGGVRRYF. Here the CDR3 DNA reads TGTGCCAGCAGCTTGGAGATAGCGGGAGGGGTCAGAAGGTATTTT.

The gene calls are TRBV19 and TRBJ2-3; TRBD2 might be the D (6 bases). Trimming pared 6 bases from V and 3 bases from J, leaving 7 bases between. In germline, CDR1 is LNHDA, CDR2 SQIVND (reference sequence). The CDR3 consists of 12 residues. CDR3 amino acids: CASRGRTDTQYF. The CDR3 DNA is TGTGCCAGTAGGGGGAGGACAGATACGCAGTATTTT.

The chain joins TRBV28 to TRBJ2-5, with TRBD2 matching 9 bases. V dropped 4 bases and J dropped 4; count of bases not matched to a gene: 16. The CDR3 is 18 residues long. Germline V gives CDR1 MDHEN, CDR2 SYDVKM. The CDR3 DNA reads as TGTGCCAGCAGTTATAGCGGGAGCCTTATCTTTTATGCAGAGACCCAGTACTTC. Translation: CASSYSGSLIFYAETQYF.

The CDR3 sequence: CASSIYGAQPQHF. CDR3 nucleotides: TGTGCCAGTAGTATATATGGGGCACAGCCCCAGCATTTT. This chain links TRBV19 with TRBJ1-5, with a tentative D call TRBD1 (5 bases). The CDR3 totals 13 residues. V lost 2 bases and J 7 bases, leaving 9 bases between the germline ends. Germline V gene lookup returns CDR1 LNHDA and CDR2 SQIVND (reference sequence).

This clone was counted between two and nine times. The chain combines TRBV6-5 with TRBJ1-4; TRBD1 agrees at 7 bases. The CDR3 totals 15 residues. V was pared by 2 bases and J by 6 bases, with 6 bases of the junction left unmatched. Germline V gene lookup returns CDR1 MNHEY and CDR2 SVGAGI. DNA for the CDR3: TGTGCCAGCAGTTACAAGACAGGGATGGATGAAAAACTGTTTTTT. Translating it yields CASSYKTGMDEKLFF.

The V and J genes are TRBV5-4 and TRBJ2-2; 8 bases line up with TRBD2. Germline lookup yields CDR1 SGHNT and CDR2 YYREEE (reference sequence). Germline trimming cut 0 bases from V and 6 bases from J; bases unmatched to any gene: 7. The CDR3 covers 16 residues. This chain's CDR3 is CASSLETGGGAGELFF. The CDR3 DNA sequence: TGTGCCAGCAGCTTGGAGACGGGAGGGGGGGCCGGGGAGCTGTTTTTT.

This clone was seen a few times. The V call is TRBV4-1, the J call TRBJ1-2, with D possibly matching TRBD1 (6 bases). Germline V lookup: CDR1 MGHRA, CDR2 YSYEKL. V was cut by 4 bases and J by 1 base, with 13 bases left in between. The CDR3 loop spans 15 amino acids. CDR3 sequence (DNA): TGCGCCAGCAGCCCTGATCCACAGGGTAACTATGGCTACACCTTC. Protein sequence: CASSPDPQGNYGYTF.

This clone has more than one count but fewer than ten. V and J are TRBV7-9 and TRBJ2-3; 8 nucleotides match TRBD1. Unmatched junction bases numbered 5, after V lost 4 bases and J lost 2 bases. Germline assignment: CDR1 SEHNR and CDR2 FQNEAQ (reference sequence). This CDR3 contains 15 residues. The CDR3 coding sequence is TGTGCCAGCAGCTCCCAGGACAGGGTCACAGATACGCAGTATTTT. It specifies CASSSQDRVTDTQYF.

The J gene is TRBJ2-7, the V gene TRBV7-8, with a weak D call TRBD2 (6 bases). There are 17 residues in the CDR3. Trimming took 2 bases from V and 4 from J, leaving 21 bases between them. Looked up from germline, CDR1 is SGHVS and CDR2 is FQNEAQ. This CDR3 reads CASSLSAGFIVTYEQYF. In DNA, the CDR3 is TGTGCCAGCAGCTTATCCGCGGGGTTCATTGTAACTTACGAGCAGTACTTC.

The genes are TRBV6-6 and TRBJ2-7; possibly TRBD1 for D (5 bases). CDR1 is MNHNY, CDR2 SVGAGI, per germline (reference sequence). The CDR3 loop spans 14 amino acids. V was trimmed by 7 bases and J by 0 bases, leaving 13 bases between them. CDR3 DNA sequence: TGTGCCAGCATAGGGGTCTCGAGCTCCTACGAGCAGTACTTC. This sequence encodes CASIGVSSSYEQYF.

The V gene is TRBV15, the J gene TRBJ1-1; 7 bases are shared with TRBD1. CDR1 and CDR2 from the germline V gene are LNHNV and YYDKDF (reference sequence). J lost 1 base, V lost 5 bases, and 7 bases had no gene match. This CDR3 region has 15 residues. The CDR3 nucleotides are TGTGCCACCAGCGGAAGACAGGGCGCGAACACTGAAGCTTTCTTT. Translating gives CATSGRQGANTEAFF.